What follows is one T cell receptor (beta chain) and its context. Per the germline V gene, CDR1 is MNHNS and CDR2 is SASEGT. V lost 1 base to trimming and J lost 6 bases; unmatched junction nucleotides: 8. The CDR3 is made up of 15 amino acids. These data are taken from a study of blood T cell repertoires in COVID-19. About the research overall: Donors in the United States, Italy and Spain gave samples during acute or convalescent COVID-19. T cells, B-cell-depleted T cells, or PBMCs provided the cDNA or gDNA that served as material.

Per the original methods: It was from reference gene primer amplification that nucleated cell counts were estimated. TCRdb keeps only in-frame clones here, not all; method: immunoSEQ multiplex PCR. That table supplies the V and J calls and clone size; D and trimming were determined from the DNA. In the table there are 250,000 to 300,000 clones, about 90% of which are singletons. Sequencing used peripheral blood. The sequence came from a woman in her 30s with COVID-19, enrolled during active disease. The chain has TRBV6-1 and TRBJ2-7, with TRBD1 matching 8 bases. The CDR3 here is CASSEVGQGHLEQYF. The CDR3 region has the DNA TGTGCCAGCAGTGAAGTAGGACAGGGCCACCTCGAGCAGTACTTC.